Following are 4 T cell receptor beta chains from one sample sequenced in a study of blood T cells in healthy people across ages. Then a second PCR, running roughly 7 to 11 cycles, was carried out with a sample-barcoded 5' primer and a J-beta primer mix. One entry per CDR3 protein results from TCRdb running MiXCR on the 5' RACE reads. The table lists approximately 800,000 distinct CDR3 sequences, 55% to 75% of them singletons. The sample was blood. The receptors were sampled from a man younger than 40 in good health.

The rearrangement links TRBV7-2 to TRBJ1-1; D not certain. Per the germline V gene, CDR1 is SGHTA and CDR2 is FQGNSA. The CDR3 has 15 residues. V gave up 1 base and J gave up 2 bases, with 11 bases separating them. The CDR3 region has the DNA TGTGCCAGCAGCTTAGTTCGGGTGCGTAACACTGAAGCTTTCTTT. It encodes CASSLVRVRNTEAFF. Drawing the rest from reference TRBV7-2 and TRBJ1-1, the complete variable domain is GAGVSQSPSNKVTEKGKDVELRCDPISGHTALYWYRQSLGQGLEFLIYFQGNSAPDKSGLPSDRFSAERTGGSVSTLTIQRTQQEDSAVYLCASSLVRVRNTEAFFGQGTRLTVV.

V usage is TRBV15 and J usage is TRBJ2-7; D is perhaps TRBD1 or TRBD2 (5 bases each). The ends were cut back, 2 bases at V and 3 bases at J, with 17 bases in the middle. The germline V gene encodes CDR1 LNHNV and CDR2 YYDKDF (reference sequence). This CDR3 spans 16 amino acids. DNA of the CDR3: TGTGCCACCAGCAGAAGAACCGGGACGATAAGCTACGAGCAGTACTTC. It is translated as CATSRRTGTISYEQYF. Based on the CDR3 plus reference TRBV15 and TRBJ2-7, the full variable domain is DAMVIQNPRYQVTQFGKPVTLSCSQTLNHNVMYWYQQKSSQAPKLLFHYYDKDFNNEADTPDNFQSRRPNTSFCFLDIRSPGLGDTAMYLCATSRRTGTISYEQYFGPGTRLTVT.

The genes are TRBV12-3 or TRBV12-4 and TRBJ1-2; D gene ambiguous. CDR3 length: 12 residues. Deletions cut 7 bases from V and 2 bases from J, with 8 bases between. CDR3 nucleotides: TGTGCCAGCACTTATCGGAACTATGGCTACACCTTC. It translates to CASTYRNYGYTF.

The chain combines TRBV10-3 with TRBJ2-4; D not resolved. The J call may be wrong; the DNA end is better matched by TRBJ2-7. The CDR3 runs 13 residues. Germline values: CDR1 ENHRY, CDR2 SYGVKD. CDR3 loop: CAISESGKSEQYF. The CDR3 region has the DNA TGTGCCATCAGTGAGTCGGGAAAGAGCGAGCAGTACTTC.